This T cell receptor beta chain emerged from a study of T cell repertoires in aging, cancer and after chemotherapy (dated by TCRdb to the late 2010s). With respect to the entire study: Six donor age groups were covered, ranging from 30 or younger up to 70 or older, and each group contained at least three individuals. In the hematological group, the paired samples taken before and after chemotherapy came from chronic lymphocytic leukemia patients who were treated with regimens based on fludarabine or bendamustine. The study profiled peripheral blood TCR beta repertoires from healthy donors and cancer patients to examine immunoaging and T cell reconstitution after chemotherapy. Some 9 million TCR reads were contained in the full dataset. Alongside under 100 healthy donors serving as a reference group, the cohort included roughly 220 cancer patients, of whom some 91 had hematological cancers and fewer than 130 had solid cancers. Study-wide conclusions, independent of this receptor: In both cancer cohorts, median generation probability rose over the chemotherapy interval, which suggests that the repertoire was reconstituted through rebound thymic output. Compared with age-matched healthy donors, untreated patients with hematological or solid cancers had significantly lower TCR diversity and higher clonality in blood. The authors noted that the repertoire data do not allow conclusions about immunological memory after chemotherapy. Hematological cancer patients had lymphoid organ infiltration, which may itself impair thymic emigration or peripheral T cell expansion. In healthy donors, the decline in TCR diversity with age was mainly due to loss of richness, whereas in cancer patients loss of evenness also played a role.

This clonotype has only one observation. The antigen it binds to is not known. One base away there is no much larger clone; base qualities are not given. One read is thin evidence. V is cut by 7 bases and J by 4 bases, and the space between the germline ends is 23 bases. From the cysteine up to the phenylalanine, the CDR3 has a length of 17 residues. The DNA shown is the 51-base CDR3, in frame from base 1. CDR1 and CDR2 were assigned from the germline V gene (reference sequence) as SEHNR and FQNEAQ. Genomic DNA extracted from peripheral blood, rather than sorted cells or RNA, was used as the source for amplification of TCR beta rearrangements. Multiplex touch-down PCR with a mixed TRB-A/B primer pool was used to amplify rearranged TRB sequences covering the V, D and J segments. Two consecutive PCR reactions with Phusion HS II polymerase added Illumina adapters and sample indices to the amplicons. Amplicons were gel-purified using the NucleoSpin Gel and PCR Clean-up kit and were subsequently checked with Qubit and an Agilent 2100 Bioanalyzer. The libraries were sequenced on an Illumina MiSeq with 600-cycle, single-indexed, paired-end runs. Under the source paper's analysis protocol: MiXCR versions 2.12 and 3.0.5 were used to process the TRB sequences. Each unique CDR3 nucleotide sequence was treated as one clone, and only productive sequences with two or more reads were kept. Shannon diversity, evenness, clonality (one minus evenness), and alpha-parameterized diversity profiles from alpha 0 to 5 were included as repertoire metrics. Generation probabilities of clones in paired pre- and post-chemotherapy samples were computed with the IGoR algorithm. The public reads were run again by TCRdb, first through fastp at Q25 and then through MiXCR, and only productive beta chains were kept. Duplicate CDR3 protein sequences are folded into a single record with the most common DNA and genes. Clone size and V and J calls follow TCRdb, not the original study. This sample lists about 1,400 distinct CDR3 sequences; more than 40% were detected once. The ten largest clones represent around 25% of the sample.

The sequence came from a human donor with a blood cancer. The sequenced sample was blood. The receptor chain draws on TRBV7-9 and TRBJ2-1; the D segment might be TRBD1 or TRBD2, since each matches 5 bases. The CDR3 region has the sequence CASILWGSGTVYNEQFF. The sequenced DNA: TGTGCCAGCATCCTATGGGGCTCTGGGACGGTATACAATGAGCAGTTCTTC.